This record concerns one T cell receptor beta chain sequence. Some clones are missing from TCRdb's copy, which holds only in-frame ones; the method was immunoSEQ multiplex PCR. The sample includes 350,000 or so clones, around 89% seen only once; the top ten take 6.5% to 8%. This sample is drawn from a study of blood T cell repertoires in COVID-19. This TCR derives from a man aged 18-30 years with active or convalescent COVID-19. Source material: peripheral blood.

The CDR3 DNA reads TGTGCCAGCTCACCCCGGGGTACTAGCACTGAAGCTTTCTTT. It specifies CASSPRGTSTEAFF. The rearrangement uses TRBV18 and TRBJ1-1; D not resolved. Germline V lookup: CDR1 KGHSH, CDR2 LQKENI. The CDR3 runs to 14 residues. Between the trimmed V and J ends, which lost 3 bases and 4 bases, there was a span of 12 bases.